Listed here are 18 T cell receptor beta chains from one sample, sequenced in a study of CD8+ T cells in alopecia areata. RNA extraction and reverse transcription yielded cDNA as sequencing template. Sequenced by immunoSEQ multiplex PCR; TCRdb stores in-frame clones only, minus some. The table includes 140,000 to 150,000 clones, around 50% detected once. The sequencing used CD4+ T cells sorted from blood, collected at week 0. These receptors all come from a human donor with alopecia areata.

This chain joins TRBV11-2 and TRBJ2-1; either TRBD1 or TRBD2 may supply D (5 bases each). The V end lost 3 bases, the J end lost 7 bases, and 16 bases lay between the germline ends. The CDR3 has 15 amino acids. Germline lookup yields CDR1 SGHAT and CDR2 FQNNGV. CDR3 DNA: TGTGCCAGCAGCTTCTGGGACCAGGTAACGAATGAGCAGTTCTTC. Translated: CASSFWDQVTNEQFF.

The chain recombines TRBV9 with TRBJ1-3; possibly TRBD1 for D (6 bases). This CDR3 has 15 residues. V was clipped by 3 bases and J by 2 bases, with 12 bases between them. Germline-derived CDR1 and CDR2 are SGDLS and YYNGEE. This CDR3 reads CASSDSGATGNTIYF. The CDR3 nucleotides are TGTGCCAGCAGCGACTCAGGGGCCACTGGAAACACCATATATTTT.

The gene calls are TRBV29-1 and TRBJ2-5, with D possibly being TRBD1 (6 bases). From germline, CDR1 is SQVTM and CDR2 ANQGSEA. CDR3 size: 12 residues. V lost 6 bases to trimming and J lost 3 bases, with 11 bases between them. CDR3 bases: TGCAGCGTCTCCTACAGGGAAGAGACCCAGTACTTC. This encodes CSVSYREETQYF.

This clone was counted once. The same CDR3 is also encoded by other DNA sequences in this sample. The rearrangement links TRBV25-1 to TRBJ2-7; D is uncertain. Germline assignment: CDR1 MGHDK and CDR2 SYGVNS. The CDR3 has 11 amino acids. The V end was cut by 5 bases, the J end by 4 bases, with 6 bases between. The CDR3 DNA reads TGTGCCAGCAGTAGAGGATACGAGCAGTACTTC. It is translated as CASSRGYEQYF.

This clone occurred a few times. The chain uses TRBV4-3 and TRBJ2-7; a weak D match, TRBD1 (5 bases). This CDR3 has 15 amino acids. The germline V gene encodes CDR1 LGHNA and CDR2 YSLEER. The V end was cut by 0 bases, the J end by 3 bases, with 12 bases between. In nucleotides, the CDR3 is TGCGCCAGCAGCCAAGATCTCAGGGTGGTCTACGAGCAGTACTTC. Residues: CASSQDLRVVYEQYF.

The CDR3 DNA is TGTGCCATCAGTGAGTCTAAAGGGCAACAGCCCCAGCATTTT. Its translation: CAISESKGQQPQHF. The chain carries TRBV10-3 and TRBJ1-5; D remains ambiguous. The V end lost 0 bases, the J end lost 7 bases, and 10 bases lay between the germline ends. Germline V gene sequence: CDR1 ENHRY, CDR2 SYGVKD. CDR3 length equals 14 residues.

The chain couples TRBV9 to TRBJ2-3, with D perhaps matching TRBD2 (5 bases). The V and J ends lost 0 bases and 2 bases respectively, with 16 bases between them. CDR1 is SGDLS, CDR2 YYNGEE, per germline. CDR3 length: 17 amino acids. The CDR3 region has the DNA TGTGCCAGCAGCGTAGGAGGAACTAGAGGATACACAGATACGCAGTATTTT. It codes for CASSVGGTRGYTDTQYF.

The rearrangement links TRBV30 to TRBJ2-3; TRBD2 might be the D (8 bases). The CDR3 totals 14 residues. V was cut by 6 bases and J by 4 bases, with 17 bases left in between. Per the germline V gene, CDR1 is GTSNPN and CDR2 is SVGIG (reference sequence). The CDR3 reads CACGSGGGPDTQYF. In DNA form, the CDR3 reads TGTGCCTGTGGATCGGGAGGGGGCCCAGATACGCAGTATTTT.

The chain uses TRBV6-5 and TRBJ1-1, with 7 bases that match TRBD1. The CDR3 is 13 amino acids. Trimming cost V 6 bases and J 10 bases; bases outside gene matches: 11. Germline CDR1 and CDR2: MNHEY and SVGAGI. The CDR3: CASSQPLTGVAFF. Here the CDR3 DNA reads TGTGCCAGCAGCCAACCCTTAACAGGGGTAGCTTTCTTT.

This CDR3 is CSVASGGASEIYTF. In DNA form, the CDR3 reads TGCAGCGTTGCCTCCGGGGGCGCTTCTGAGATCTACACCTTC. This chain connects TRBV29-1 to TRBJ1-2, with a weak D call TRBD1 (6 bases). With 4 bases removed from V and 10 bases from J, the gap between germline ends came to 22 bases. The germline CDR1 and CDR2 sequences are SQVTM and ANQGSEA. This CDR3 has 14 amino acids.

This clone occurred once. This chain connects TRBV6-5 to TRBJ1-2; D gene unclear. CDR3 size: 13 residues. The V gene lost 6 bases and the J gene lost 11 bases, with 19 bases spanning the gap. Per the germline V gene, CDR1 is MNHEY and CDR2 is SVGAGI. For the CDR3, the DNA is TGTGCCAGCAGACCAGTATCACCTTTAGGTTACACCTTC. Amino acid sequence: CASRPVSPLGYTF.

This chain joins TRBV5-6 and TRBJ2-3; 8 nucleotides agree with TRBD1. The CDR3 loop spans 14 amino acids. Germline CDR1 and CDR2: SGHDT and YYEEEE. The V gene end was trimmed by 4 bases and the J gene end by 3 bases; junction bases not matched to a gene: 4. CDR3 sequence: CASSAGQATDTQYF. The CDR3 bases are TGTGCCAGCAGCGCGGGACAGGCTACAGATACGCAGTATTTT.

CDR3 coding DNA: TGTGCCAGCAGCCGAAATTGGCTAGACACTGAAGCTTTCTTT. Translation: CASSRNWLDTEAFF. The chain is built from TRBV6-5 and TRBJ1-1; no clear D. The CDR3 consists of 14 residues. Looked up from germline, CDR1 is MNHEY and CDR2 is SVGAGI. Trimming took off 6 bases at V and 3 bases at J, with 14 bases between the two ends.

The rearrangement joins TRBV27 to TRBJ1-2, with D unclear. Germline V lookup: CDR1 MNHEY, CDR2 SMNVEV (reference sequence). Trimming removed 5 bases at V and 1 base at J, with 11 bases between. This CDR3 region has 14 residues. The CDR3 DNA reads TGTGCCAGCAGTCCCACCCAGCTTAACTATGGCTACACCTTC. This encodes CASSPTQLNYGYTF.

CDR3 in amino acids: CAYIPGQGALGYTF. The CDR3 nucleotides read TGTGCCTACATACCGGGACAGGGGGCCCTTGGCTACACCTTC. The chain is built from TRBV30 and TRBJ1-2, with TRBD1 matching 12 bases. Looked up from germline, CDR1 is GTSNPN and CDR2 is SVGIG (reference sequence). V shed 7 bases and J 7 bases; nucleotides not matched to a gene: 10. The CDR3 is made up of 14 amino acids.

To note about this clone: The same CDR3 can be traced to other DNA sequences in this sample. The J gene is TRBJ2-5, the V gene TRBV5-1, with D uncertain. Trimming took off 0 bases at V and 1 base at J, with 4 bases between the two ends. This CDR3 region has 13 residues. The germline CDR1 and CDR2 sequences are SGHRS and YFSETQ. CDR3 loop: CASSLGSQETQYF. The CDR3 DNA is TGCGCCAGCAGCTTGGGCAGCCAAGAGACCCAGTACTTC.

The chain employs TRBV6-5 and TRBJ2-5; possible D gene TRBD1, 6 bases. CDR3 size: 15 residues. Trimming cost V 7 bases and J 1 base, with 16 bases left between them. Germline V gene data show CDR1 as MNHEY and CDR2 as SVGAGI. The CDR3 loop is CASTLKGTPQETQYF. CDR3 bases: TGTGCCAGCACCTTAAAAGGGACACCCCAAGAGACCCAGTACTTC.

This clone has only a few counts. The V call is TRBV30, the J call TRBJ2-3, with a weak D call TRBD2 (5 bases). The CDR3 totals 15 residues. Germline assignment: CDR1 GTSNPN and CDR2 SVGIG (reference sequence). Trimming stripped 2 bases from V and 1 base from J, with 13 bases between. Written as DNA, the CDR3 is TGTGCCTGGAGTCCAAGCGGCCACGGCACAGATACGCAGTATTTT. Amino acid sequence: CAWSPSGHGTDTQYF.